This TCR beta chain was observed in a study of STAT5B mutations in CD4+ large granular lymphocyte leukemia. Study results and caveats: Compared with healthy controls (2/35), patient top clones favored TRBV06 (8/27).

Points on this clone: Its specificity is not known.

Clones were sequenced by immunoSEQ multiplex PCR, and TCRdb holds only the in-frame ones, with some missing. This sample has tens of thousands of clones, with about 88% found just once. Per germline, CDR1 MDHEN and CDR2 SYDVKM. The J segment lost 4 bases and the V segment lost 2 bases, leaving 14 bases of the junction unmatched. CDR3 length: 18 amino acids. The material sequenced was CD4+ T cells from blood buffy coats. The rearrangement links TRBV28 to TRBJ1-2, with TRBD1 matching over 9 bases. This clonotype originated in a human donor in good health. The CDR3 DNA reads TGTGCCAGCAGTTTAGGAGGAATTGGGACAGGGAACTTCTATGGCTACACCTTC. It encodes CASSLGGIGTGNFYGYTF.